Following are 14 T cell receptor beta chains from one sample sequenced in a study of identical twins. Each CDR3 protein gets one entry after TCRdb re-called the 5' RACE reads with MiXCR. The sample includes fewer than 550,000 distinct CDR3 sequences, around 15% of them seen just once. The data were also submitted as part of a second study, on yellow fever vaccine responses in identical twins.

Sequences were obtained from CD4+ T cells sorted from blood. The source is a woman between 18 and 30 years old in good health.

The V call is TRBV15, the J call TRBJ1-5; D is ambiguous. The CDR3 consists of 16 residues. V was cut by 4 bases and J by 2 bases, with 15 bases left in between. Germline CDR1 and CDR2: LNHNV and YYDKDF (reference sequence). The CDR3 DNA is TGTGCCACCAGCATCGGAAAGTCAGCTGGCAATCAGCCCCAGCATTTT. It specifies CATSIGKSAGNQPQHF.

There are many counts of this clonotype. V is TRBV3-1 and J is TRBJ2-7; 8 bases agree with TRBD2. J gave up 0 bases and V 1 base, and 2 bases lay outside the gene matches. The CDR3 has 15 residues. Germline CDR1 and CDR2: LGHDT and YNNKEL (reference sequence). The CDR3 loop reads CASSQVAGSSYEQYF. For the CDR3, the DNA is TGTGCCAGCAGCCAAGTAGCGGGGAGCTCCTACGAGCAGTACTTC.

This clonotype was detected a few times. This chain links TRBV5-1 with TRBJ2-3; D might be TRBD1 (5 bases). Trimming left V 7 bases short and J 2 bases short, with 11 bases between. Germline CDR1 is SGHRS and CDR2 is YFSETQ. The CDR3 covers 13 residues. The CDR3 bases are TGCGCCAGCGTCGACAGTTACACAGATACGCAGTATTTT. Translating gives CASVDSYTDTQYF.

This clonotype came up a few times. The V call is TRBV15, the J call TRBJ2-1, with TRBD1 matching over 9 bases. The CDR3 runs 15 residues. Germline loops: CDR1 LNHNV, CDR2 YYDKDF (reference sequence). After removal of 0 bases from V and 6 bases from J, the junction contained 3 bases not matched to a gene. The DNA for the CDR3 is TGTGCCACCAGCAGAGATGGGACAGGGCTCAATGAGCAGTTCTTC. It specifies CATSRDGTGLNEQFF. Using reference TRBV15 and TRBJ2-1 for the parts outside the CDR3, the full variable domain is DAMVIQNPRYQVTQFGKPVTLSCSQTLNHNVMYWYQQKSSQAPKLLFHYYDKDFNNEADTPDNFQSRRPNTSFCFLDIRSPGLGDTAMYLCATSRDGTGLNEQFFGPGTRLTVL.

At least ten counts were recorded for this clonotype. The rearrangement links TRBV5-1 to TRBJ1-1, with TRBD1 as a possible D gene (5 bases). The CDR3 has 14 amino acids. Germline CDR1 reads SGHRS; CDR2 reads YFSETQ. Trimming pared 0 bases from V and 1 base from J, leaving 7 bases between. For the CDR3, the DNA is TGCGCCAGCAGCTTGGGAGACAGGAACACTGAAGCTTTCTTT. It yields the protein CASSLGDRNTEAFF.

This clonotype was seen only a few times. This chain links TRBV6-5 with TRBJ2-5, with D tentatively TRBD2 (5 bases). Germline assignment: CDR1 MNHEY and CDR2 SVGAGI. The CDR3 is made up of 15 amino acids. Trimming pared 0 bases from V and 5 bases from J, leaving 13 bases between. CDR3 protein: CASSYSMGVEETQYF. The CDR3 DNA is TGTGCCAGCAGTTACTCGATGGGAGTAGAGGAGACCCAGTACTTC.

There are a few counts of this clonotype. The CDR3 region is CSAQHNTEAFF. The CDR3 DNA is TGCAGTGCCCAACACAACACTGAAGCTTTCTTT. The chain is built from TRBV20-1 and TRBJ1-1; D gene ambiguous. This CDR3 is 11 amino acids long. Germline lookup yields CDR1 DFQATT and CDR2 SNEGSKA (reference sequence). Trimming cost V 6 bases and J 2 bases, with 7 bases left between them.

Ten or more counts support this clonotype. The chain is built from TRBV20-1 and TRBJ1-4; D is unclear. The ends were cut back, 3 bases at V and 6 bases at J, with 11 bases in the middle. CDR1 and CDR2 (germline): DFQATT, SNEGSKA (reference sequence). The CDR3 has 13 amino acids. The CDR3 here is CSARRKPDEKLFF. CDR3 nucleotide sequence: TGCAGTGCTAGGAGAAAACCCGATGAAAAACTGTTTTTT.

The chain uses TRBV6-1 and TRBJ1-3; no clear D. The V gene lost 6 bases and the J gene lost 0 bases, with 9 bases spanning the gap. From germline, CDR1 is MNHNS and CDR2 SASEGT. This CDR3 spans 14 amino acids. The CDR3 loop reads CASRQEISGNTIYF. As DNA, the CDR3 is TGTGCCAGCAGGCAGGAGATCTCTGGAAACACCATATATTTT.

This clonotype has just a few counts. V usage is TRBV5-1 and J usage is TRBJ2-2; 10 bases align to TRBD2. J gave up 5 bases and V 3 bases, and 10 bases lay outside the gene matches. Germline V gives CDR1 SGHRS, CDR2 YFSETQ. CDR3 size: 17 residues. CDR3 DNA sequence: TGCGCCAGCAGCTCCCCCCAGCGGGGGGGCCTTACCGGGGAGCTGTTTTTT. Amino acids: CASSSPQRGGLTGELFF.

This clonotype has ten or more counts. The chain links TRBV12-3 or TRBV12-4 to TRBJ2-5; 15 nucleotides align to TRBD2. V shed 5 bases and J 2 bases; nucleotides not matched to a gene: 3. The CDR3 contains 16 residues. The CDR3 region is CASSPGLAGGQETQYF. CDR3 DNA sequence: TGTGCCAGCAGTCCAGGACTAGCGGGAGGGCAAGAGACCCAGTACTTC.

This clonotype was recorded a few times. In DNA form, the CDR3 reads TGTGCCAGCAGCCTCCTAGCGGGAGTAATCTACGAGCAGTACTTC. This gives the protein CASSLLAGVIYEQYF. The chain couples TRBV7-2 to TRBJ2-7; 10 nucleotides line up with TRBD2. The CDR3 extends over 15 amino acids. The germline gives CDR1 SGHTA, CDR2 FQGNSA. Trimming removed 5 bases from V and 3 bases from J; junction bases left unmatched: 7.

The J gene is TRBJ2-2, the V gene TRBV5-1; 8 bases are a match to TRBD1. The CDR3 is made up of 16 amino acids. Germline lookup yields CDR1 SGHRS and CDR2 YFSETQ. J gave up 1 base and V 4 bases, and 6 bases lay outside the gene matches. The CDR3 coding sequence is TGCGCCAGCAGCGCCACAGGGGGAAAGAACACCGGGGAGCTGTTTTTT. Its protein product is CASSATGGKNTGELFF.

This clonotype appeared a few times. V gene TRBV5-1 combines with J gene TRBJ2-7; 9 bases map to TRBD2. V was pared by 3 bases and J by 6 bases, with 7 bases of the junction left unmatched. The CDR3 contains 14 residues. Germline CDR1 and CDR2: SGHRS and YFSETQ. In DNA form, the CDR3 reads TGCGCCAGCAGCTCCGTTAGCGGGAGAGGCGAGCAGTACTTC. Translation gives CASSSVSGRGEQYF.